This T cell receptor (beta chain) was recorded in a study of identifying expanded T cells in peripheral blood. Sequencing used immunoSEQ multiplex PCR; TCRdb keeps in-frame clones, though not all of them. The table includes 100,000 or so clones, roughly 90% detected once. The receptor was derived from a person aged 18 to 69 in good health. The sample was blood.

CDR3 sequence (DNA): TGTGCCGGAAGTGGGAGCTCTGGAAACACCATATATTTT. Amino acid sequence: CAGSGSSGNTIYF. V gene TRBV2 combines with J gene TRBJ1-3; D gene ambiguous. The V gene's germline CDR1 is SNHLY and CDR2 FYNNEI. Trimming pared 11 bases from V and 0 bases from J, leaving 11 bases between. The CDR3 sequence is 13 residues long.